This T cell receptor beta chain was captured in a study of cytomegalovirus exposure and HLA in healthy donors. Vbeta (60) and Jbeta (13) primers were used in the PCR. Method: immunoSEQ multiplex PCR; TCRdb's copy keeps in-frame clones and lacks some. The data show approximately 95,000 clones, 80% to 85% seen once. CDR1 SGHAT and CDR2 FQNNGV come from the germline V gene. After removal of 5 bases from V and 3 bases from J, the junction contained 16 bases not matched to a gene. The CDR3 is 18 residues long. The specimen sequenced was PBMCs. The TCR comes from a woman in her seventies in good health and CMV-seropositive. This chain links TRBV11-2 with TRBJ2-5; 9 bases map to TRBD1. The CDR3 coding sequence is TGTGCCAGCAGCACGGGGACAGGGAGCGGATTAGGGGAAGAGACCCAGTACTTC. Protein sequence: CASSTGTGSGLGEETQYF.